This entry features one TCR beta chain sequence. The antigen is undetermined. V gave up 6 bases and J gave up 7 bases; unmatched junction bases: 15. Germline lookup yields CDR1 SNHLY and CDR2 FYNNEI. The length of the CDR3 is 16 residues. The data were obtained in a study of cytomegalovirus exposure and HLA in healthy donors. In the PCR, 60 Vbeta and 13 Jbeta primers were used. TCRdb keeps only in-frame clones here, not all; method: immunoSEQ multiplex PCR. The sample has about 55,000 clones, about 82% seen once. Overall study findings and caveats: Cytomegalovirus-associated status was assigned to around 160 TCR beta chains. Segments of the TCR beta V type were, in most cases, productive about 87% or about 30% of the time in an earlier analysis.

Sequenced sample: PBMCs. J is TRBJ2-7 and V is TRBV2, with 10 bases that match TRBD2. This receptor was obtained from a man between 25 and 39 years old in good health and CMV-seronegative. In DNA form, the CDR3 reads TGTGCCAGCAGGATAGATACTAGCGGGAACGTCGGGGAGCAGTACTTC. Residues: CASRIDTSGNVGEQYF.